Detailed here is one T cell receptor (beta chain). Its cognate antigen is unknown. This sample stems from a study of T cell responses to AZD1222 COVID-19 vaccine. Findings and caveats of the study: Most donors were white British and more were female, and clonal diversity was possibly underestimated. Unmutated variant regions are reportedly the target of nearly half of TCRs that are spike-specific. Along spike, vaccine-associated CD4 TCRs were found throughout, with dominance at 160-218 and 743-854.

Germline CDR1 SGDLS, CDR2 YYNGEE. The CDR3 consists of 14 residues. The V and J ends lost 2 bases and 3 bases respectively, with 8 bases between them. Data came from immunoSEQ multiplex PCR; TCRdb stores just in-frame clones and leaves some out. The sample comprises about 120,000 clones, 90% to 95% of which are singletons, and approximately 5% rests with the top ten. This specimen consisted of peripheral blood, obtained 28 days after the second AZD1222 dose. The genes are TRBV9 and TRBJ1-4, with D perhaps matching TRBD1 (6 bases). The sequence was collected from an adult who received the AZD1222 COVID-19 vaccine. CDR3 in DNA: TGTGCCAGCAGCGTGGGGGGGCCTAATGAAAAACTGTTTTTT. Amino acids: CASSVGGPNEKLFF.